The 17 T cell receptor beta chains listed next were all sequenced from one sample in a study of cytomegalovirus exposure and HLA in healthy donors. 13 Jbeta primers and 60 Vbeta primers were used for the PCR. This table comes from immunoSEQ multiplex PCR, and its TCRdb copy is limited to in-frame clones, with some not included. The sample holds around 200,000 clones, 60% to 80% seen once. The sample taken for sequencing was PBMCs. The receptors come from a young woman in good health and CMV-seronegative.

J is TRBJ2-5 and V is TRBV5-1, with 8 bases lining up with TRBD2. V trimming: 0 bases; J trimming: 4 bases; junction bases outside the gene matches: 2. Germline loops: CDR1 SGHRS, CDR2 YFSETQ. This CDR3 comprises 14 residues. This chain's CDR3 is CASSLERGRETQYF. CDR3 coding DNA: TGCGCCAGCAGCTTGGAGCGGGGGAGAGAGACCCAGTACTTC.

This clone showed up just a few times. This rearrangement joins TRBV4-3 to TRBJ2-7; D is possibly TRBD1 (5 bases). The CDR3 length is 18 residues. V dropped 0 bases and J dropped 0 bases, with 18 bases sitting between them. The V gene's germline CDR1 is LGHNA and CDR2 YSLEER. CDR3 sequence: CASSQDRVSGVSSYEQYF. CDR3 nucleotides: TGCGCCAGCAGCCAAGACAGGGTCTCCGGAGTGAGCTCCTACGAGCAGTACTTC.

This sequence joins TRBV29-1 and TRBJ1-5, with TRBD1 matching over 8 bases. The V segment lost 6 bases and the J segment 4 bases; nucleotides outside the gene matches: 5. Looked up from germline, CDR1 is SQVTM and CDR2 is ANQGSEA. This CDR3 region has 13 residues. CDR3 sequence: CSVEGQANQPQHF. The CDR3 nucleotides are TGCAGCGTAGAGGGACAGGCTAATCAGCCCCAGCATTTT.

The genes are TRBV6-1 and TRBJ1-2, with 9 nucleotides matching TRBD1. The CDR3 covers 15 residues. V lost 2 bases to trimming and J lost 3 bases; unmatched junction nucleotides: 4. Germline values: CDR1 MNHNS, CDR2 SASEGT. DNA of the CDR3: TGTGCCAGCAGTGAACCTTGGACAGGGGACTATGGCTACACCTTC. Its translation: CASSEPWTGDYGYTF.

This chain connects TRBV4-1 to TRBJ2-1, with 9 bases matching TRBD2. The CDR3 has 20 amino acids. V trimming: 1 base; J trimming: 1 base; junction bases outside the gene matches: 14. CDR1 and CDR2 (germline): MGHRA, YSYEKL. The chain's CDR3 is CASSQGLLAGGPISYNEQFF. The CDR3 region has the DNA TGCGCCAGCAGCCAAGGTCTTCTTGCGGGGGGGCCTATATCCTACAATGAGCAGTTCTTC.

This rearrangement joins TRBV2 to TRBJ2-1; 10 bases are a match to TRBD1. CDR3 size: 16 residues. CDR1 SNHLY and CDR2 FYNNEI come from the germline V gene. V shed 6 bases, J shed 1 base, and the junction held 6 bases outside the gene matches. The DNA of the CDR3 is TGTGCCAGCAGACCGACAGGGGGCAAATCCTACAATGAGCAGTTCTTC. Its translation: CASRPTGGKSYNEQFF.

The V and J genes are TRBV15 and TRBJ2-5; 11 bases agree with TRBD2. The better agreement between TRBJ2-7 and the DNA end casts doubt on the J call. The V gene's germline CDR1 is LNHNV and CDR2 YYDKDF (reference sequence). This CDR3 region has 15 residues. The DNA for the CDR3 is TGTGCCACCAGCACTTTAGCGGGGGGGCCTTACGAGCAGTACTTC. Encoded protein: CATSTLAGGPYEQYF.

For this clone: The same CDR3 also results from other DNA sequences found in this sample. The chain carries TRBV5-1 and TRBJ1-1, with a tentative D call TRBD1 (6 bases). CDR1 SGHRS and CDR2 YFSETQ come from the germline V gene. The V end was cut by 3 bases, the J end by 2 bases, with 14 bases between. The CDR3 is 15 residues long. The CDR3 sequence: CASSSVQGTNTEAFF. CDR3 coding DNA: TGCGCCAGCAGCTCAGTACAGGGAACAAACACTGAAGCTTTCTTT.

The chain is built from TRBV28 and TRBJ1-6, with TRBD1 matching 8 bases. This CDR3 spans 15 amino acids. The trim removed 2 bases at V and 10 bases at J, leaving 7 bases unmatched. Germline values: CDR1 MDHEN, CDR2 SYDVKM. CDR3 residues: CASSLPRGLGSPLHF. The CDR3 nucleotides read TGTGCCAGCAGTTTACCCAGGGGGCTCGGCTCACCCCTCCACTTT.

The chain couples TRBV19 to TRBJ1-4, with 11 bases fitting TRBD1. The germline V gene has CDR1 LNHDA and CDR2 SQIVND (reference sequence). V shed 6 bases, J shed 8 bases, and the junction held 5 bases outside the gene matches. The CDR3 has 14 residues. The chain's CDR3 is CASSSGQGGEKLFF. CDR3 nucleotides: TGTGCCAGTAGCTCGGGACAGGGGGGAGAAAAACTGTTTTTT. Together with reference TRBV19 and TRBJ1-4, the CDR3 gives the full variable domain: DGGITQSPKYLFRKEGQNVTLSCEQNLNHDAMYWYRQDPGQGLRLIYYSQIVNDFQKGDIAEGYSVSREKKESFPLTVTSAQKNPTAFYLCASSSGQGGEKLFFGSGTQLSVL.

This clone has a handful of counts. The CDR3, as DNA: TGCGCCAGCAGCTTGGAAGGGGGTATCCAGCCCCAGCATTTT. Protein product: CASSLEGGIQPQHF. This chain joins TRBV5-1 and TRBJ1-5, with a possible D match to TRBD1 (6 bases). V lost 0 bases to trimming and J lost 7 bases, with 11 bases between them. This CDR3 spans 14 amino acids. Germline lookup yields CDR1 SGHRS and CDR2 YFSETQ.

This chain connects TRBV5-1 to TRBJ1-6; 10 bases line up with TRBD1. Germline-derived CDR1 and CDR2 are SGHRS and YFSETQ. V lost 3 bases, J lost 9 bases, and 3 bases stayed unmatched. This CDR3 comprises 14 residues. CDR3 in amino acids: CASSSRTGGSPLHF. The DNA for the CDR3 is TGCGCCAGCAGCTCAAGGACAGGGGGTTCACCCCTCCACTTT.

In DNA form, the CDR3 reads TGTGCCAGCAGTGAAGCGCAGGCGAGGAACACTGAAGCTTTCTTT. Translating gives CASSEAQARNTEAFF. The genes are TRBV6-1 and TRBJ1-1; D is unclear. V was cut by 0 bases and J by 1 base, with 9 bases left in between. CDR1 and CDR2 from the germline V gene are MNHNS and SASEGT. This CDR3 has 15 residues.

This clone has a handful of counts. The chain employs TRBV18 and TRBJ2-1; D perhaps matches TRBD1 (6 bases). Per germline, CDR1 KGHSH and CDR2 LQKENI. V was shortened by 3 bases and J by 0 bases, with 9 bases between the two germline ends. The CDR3 spans 15 residues. Here the CDR3 DNA reads TGTGCCAGCTCACCGGAGGACAGCTCCTACAATGAGCAGTTCTTC. Amino acid sequence: CASSPEDSSYNEQFF.

The chain recombines TRBV12-5 with TRBJ1-2, with D unresolved. The V end lost 4 bases, the J end lost 3 bases, and 9 bases lay between the germline ends. The CDR3 spans 13 residues. In germline, CDR1 is LGHNT, CDR2 FRNRAP. The chain's CDR3 is CASGSGRDYGYTF. The DNA for the CDR3 is TGTGCTAGTGGTTCAGGTCGTGACTATGGCTACACCTTC.

This sequence joins TRBV1 and TRBJ1-5. TRBV1 is deemed a pseudogene. The CDR3 sequence is 16 residues long. The CDR3 nucleotides are TGCACCAGCAGCCAAGTTGGGCCTTCGGGGAATCAGCCCCAGCATTTT. Amino acids: CTSSQVGPSGNQPQHF.

The CDR3: CASSWGTGDTAETQYF. In DNA, the CDR3 is TGCGCCAGCAGCTGGGGGACAGGGGACACGGCAGAGACCCAGTACTTC. This chain uses TRBV5-1 with TRBJ2-5, with 10 bases identical to TRBD1. The length of the CDR3 is 16 residues. Trimming at V came to 3 bases and at J to 4 bases, leaving 9 bases not matched to a gene. Germline loops: CDR1 SGHRS, CDR2 YFSETQ.